The present TCR beta chain was sequenced within a study of T cells in localized non-small cell lung cancer. Study-wide findings and caveats: Adjacent lung exhibited a median of 57 among the 100 most abundant tumor clones. Longer overall survival associated with higher blood T cell density; shorter survival with higher adjacent-lung clonality.

Remarks on this clone: Its target is not known.

This table comes from immunoSEQ multiplex PCR, and its TCRdb copy is limited to in-frame clones, with some not included. The table records tens of thousands of clones, 82% of them present only once. The TCR sequence derives from a male donor older than 55 with stage III squamous cell lung carcinoma. Sequences were derived from peripheral blood, sampled before any cancer treatment.

CDR3 protein: CASSLGPTANQPQHF. CDR3 coding DNA: TGTGCCAGCTCACTCGGTCCTACCGCAAATCAGCCCCAGCATTTT. The chain combines TRBV18 with TRBJ1-5; D is undetermined. CDR3 length equals 15 residues. Trimming left V 4 bases short and J 4 bases short, with 14 bases between. Germline lookup yields CDR1 KGHSH and CDR2 LQKENI.